This TCR beta chain was sequenced in a study of vaccination and CD4 T cells after COVID-19. Study background: Overlapping spike pools from SARS-CoV-2 and HCoV-NL63, HCoV-OC43 and HCoV-229E served as culture stimuli. Study observations and caveats: Looking at convalescent patients, 304 of their 307 vaccine-specific clones were spike mono-reactive.

CD4+ T cells that had been cultured provided DNA sequenced with the Oncomine TCR Beta short-read assay. The genomic DNA was obtained from cultured CD4+ T cells by extraction with the QIAamp micro DNA kit. TCRdb ran MiXCR on the PCR reads and lists one entry per CDR3 protein. The sample lists about 22,000 distinct CDR3 sequences, 35% to 45% seen once, with roughly 4.7% in the top ten. Treatment indicated: approximately nine-day PBMC culture with coronavirus spike peptide pools or control peptides (ViraFEST assay). Researchers reported culturing 2 million to 2.5 million PBMCs per well with 10 IU/ml IL-2 and about 9 ug/ml peptide pools. Remarks on this clonotype: What it recognizes is unknown.

This CDR3 is 15 amino acids long. Germline lookup yields CDR1 SGHDN and CDR2 FVKESK. V lost 4 bases to trimming and J lost 0 bases, with 12 bases between them. The specimen comprised CD4+ T cells from blood, cultured in vitro, sampled before SARS-CoV-2 vaccination. This sequence was found in a human donor who had recovered from COVID-19. This chain joins TRBV14 and TRBJ2-5; a possible D gene is TRBD2 (5 bases). The CDR3: CASSRMDWYQETQYF. The CDR3 nucleotides are TGTGCCAGCAGCCGAATGGACTGGTACCAAGAGACCCAGTACTTC.